The entry below gives a single T cell receptor beta chain sequence along with its context. The data stem from a study of blood T cell repertoires in COVID-19. About the study: From T cells, B-cell-depleted T cells, or PBMCs came the material, which was cDNA or gDNA.

Sequenced by immunoSEQ multiplex PCR; TCRdb stores in-frame clones only, minus some. The sample consists of around 310,000 clones, approximately 88% of them appearing once. This sequence was found in a man aged 25-45 years who had recovered from COVID-19. Sequencing input: PBMCs or T cells enriched from blood (not recorded which).

The CDR3 is CASSLPQKTGNTIYF. DNA of the CDR3: TGTGCCAGCAGCTTACCACAGAAAACTGGAAACACCATATATTTT. The rearrangement links TRBV7-2 to TRBJ1-3, with D uncertain. V was cut by 2 bases and J by 2 bases, with 10 bases left in between. Germline values: CDR1 SGHTA, CDR2 FQGNSA. The CDR3 is 15 amino acids.